The clone carrying this TCR beta chain was observed at least ten times. Its target is not known. TCRdb re-called the 5' RACE reads through MiXCR, storing one row per CDR3 protein. The sample has tens of thousands of distinct CDR3 sequences; approximately 2.4% are singletons. CDR1 is SEHNR, CDR2 FQNEAQ, per germline (reference sequence). With V trimmed by 4 bases and J by 4 bases, 9 bases remained unmatched. The CDR3 runs 15 residues. Unsorted libraries were derived from 2 million PBMCs stored at -80 C. This sample stems from a study of neurological immune-mediated disorders. Points from the study as a whole: When grouped phylogenetically, the repertoires of 18 of the 34 multiple sclerosis patients fell together in one related-CDR3 cluster, which is a possible signature. With the multiple sclerosis repertoire cluster, none of the clinical or MRI features showed an association. None of the CDR3 amino acid sequences of expanded clones were shared across subjects, and this suggested private repertoires in all groups.

The TCR sequence derives from a woman aged 30 to 39 with multiple sclerosis. The chain uses TRBV7-9 and TRBJ2-7; TRBD2 aligns across 8 bases. The specimen was PBMCs. The CDR3: CASSSDLAGYYEQYF. CDR3 DNA sequence: TGTGCCAGCAGCTCCGATTTAGCGGGGTATTACGAGCAGTACTTC.